This T cell receptor beta chain was retrieved from a study of T-cell reconstitution after alpha-beta-depleted transplantation in children. The study, taken as a whole, reports: At around two months after transplant, the alpha-beta T cells were reportedly derived from several hundred expanded clones that came from non-depleted graft cells. Counts and diversity of T cells one year after transplant came mostly from newly produced T cells.

The authors prepared the TCRbeta library with unique molecular identifiers. TCRdb itself ran the PCR reads through MiXCR, one entry per CDR3 protein. The repertoire consists of hundreds of thousands of distinct CDR3 sequences, with more than 20% occurring once and the leading ten covering 13% to 15%. This CDR3 has 17 residues. CDR1 and CDR2 from the germline V gene are SGHTA and FQGNSA. V dropped 0 bases and J dropped 3; count of bases not matched to a gene: 6. This clonotype was seen repeatedly, ten times or more. The antigen is undetermined. The clonotype originates from a boy younger than two who had a stem cell transplant for acute myeloid leukemia, so the T cells may come from the graft donor. J is TRBJ2-3 and V is TRBV7-2; 10 bases line up with TRBD2. The sequences come from PBMCs, mostly from graft donor cells, collected 360 days after TCRalphabeta/CD19-depleted stem cell transplant. CDR3 nucleotide sequence: TGTGCCAGCAGCTTAGCCCCAGCGGGGGGGCTAACAGATACGCAGTATTTT. It codes for CASSLAPAGGLTDTQYF.